This T cell receptor (beta chain) comes out of a study of T-cell memory formation after mild COVID-19. About the study: There were largely donor-specific TCR clusters. Broader study findings: Later expanders leaned toward CD4+, whereas clones contracting from day 15 to 85 were balanced CD4/CD8. In second-wave clones peaking day 37, SARS-CoV-2 specificity remained unconfirmed.

Looked up from germline, CDR1 is SEHNR and CDR2 is FQNEAQ (reference sequence). The V end lost 5 bases, the J end lost 2 bases, and 16 bases lay between the germline ends. The CDR3 extends over 17 amino acids. One entry per CDR3 protein, called by TCRdb with MiXCR from the 5' RACE reads. The data show hundreds of thousands of distinct CDR3 sequences, approximately 15% seen once. Regarding this clonotype: What it recognizes is unknown.

This chain uses TRBV7-9 with TRBJ1-6; D gene ambiguous. Sequences were obtained from PBMCs or a T cell subset sorted from them (not recorded which). The source is a man aged 18 to 30 who had mild COVID-19 (a few samples of this study predate the infection). Cell type and time point are not known. CDR3 DNA sequence: TGTGCCAGCAGCGGCTATGGAAGTAGCACCTATAATTCACCCCTCCACTTT. Protein: CASSGYGSSTYNSPLHF. Supplemented by reference TRBV7-9 and TRBJ1-6, the full variable domain reads DTGVSQNPRHKITKRGQNVTFRCDPISEHNRLYWYRQTLGQGPEFLTYFQNEAQLEKSRLLSDRFSAERPKGSFSTLEIQRTEQGDSAMYLCASSGYGSSTYNSPLHFGNGTRLTVT.